Following are 19 T cell receptor beta chains from one sample sequenced in a study of T cell changes during pregnancy in multiple sclerosis. Repertoires were generated with immunoSEQ multiplex PCR, while TCRdb's copy carries only in-frame clones and drops some. The sample yields 30,000 to 40,000 clones, over 85% seen once. The material sequenced was CD8+ T cells from peripheral blood mononuclear cells, taken in the third trimester of pregnancy. All receptors derive from a female donor with multiple sclerosis, enrolled in a pregnancy study.

A single count supports this clone. This rearrangement joins TRBV12-5 to TRBJ1-2, with D possibly TRBD1 on 6 matching bases. V gave up 1 base and J gave up 6 bases, with 12 bases separating them. The CDR3 spans 14 residues. Germline V gene sequence: CDR1 LGHNT, CDR2 FRNRAP. The CDR3 DNA follows: TGTGCTAGTGGTTTGGCTTCCAGGGGCGATGGCTACACCTTC. This gives the protein CASGLASRGDGYTF. The entire variable domain, with the rest obtained from reference TRBV12-5 and TRBJ1-2, is as follows: DARVTQTPRHKVTEMGQEVTMRCQPILGHNTVFWYRQTMMQGLELLAYFRNRAPLDDSGMPKDRFSAEMPDATLATLKIQPSEPRDSAVYFCASGLASRGDGYTFGSGTRLTVV.

The V gene is TRBV9, the J gene TRBJ2-7; D is uncertain. The CDR3 contains 14 residues. With 4 bases removed from V and 2 bases from J, the gap between germline ends came to 13 bases. Germline CDR1 is SGDLS and CDR2 is YYNGEE. CDR3 loop: CASSPMSQPYEQYF. In DNA, the CDR3 is TGTGCCAGCAGCCCCATGAGCCAACCCTACGAGCAGTACTTC.

The gene calls are TRBV7-2 and TRBJ2-7, with 7 bases fitting TRBD2. The germline V gene has CDR1 SGHTA and CDR2 FQGNSA. J was trimmed by 2 bases and V by 4 bases; bases with no gene match: 8. This CDR3 is built from 15 residues. This chain's CDR3 is CASSSRGAGPYEQYF. The CDR3 coding sequence is TGTGCCAGCAGCTCCCGAGGAGCGGGGCCCTACGAGCAGTACTTC.

This sequence joins TRBV11-2 and TRBJ1-2, with 7 bases that match TRBD1. This CDR3 region has 15 residues. J was trimmed by 8 bases and V by 1 base; bases with no gene match: 10. Germline assignment: CDR1 SGHAT and CDR2 FQNNGV. The CDR3 coding sequence is TGTGCCAGCAGCTTAGCGACAGGGTCGGTCCGGGGCTACACCTTC. Translating it yields CASSLATGSVRGYTF.

The chain combines TRBV7-2 with TRBJ2-5; D possibly corresponds to TRBD1 (5 bases). This CDR3 comprises 14 residues. Germline-derived CDR1 and CDR2 are SGHTA and FQGNSA. V dropped 4 bases and J dropped 2 bases, with 11 bases sitting between them. CDR3: CASSSGIWQETQYF. Written as DNA, the CDR3 is TGTGCCAGCAGCTCAGGGATTTGGCAAGAGACCCAGTACTTC.

In DNA form, the CDR3 reads TGTGCCAGCAGCCCACCAACTCGACTAGCGGGGGACTCAGATACGCAGTATTTT. This encodes CASSPPTRLAGDSDTQYF. The genes are TRBV7-9 and TRBJ2-3, with 12 bases lining up with TRBD2. With V trimmed by 5 bases and J by 4 bases, 13 bases remained unmatched. CDR1 is SEHNR, CDR2 FQNEAQ, per germline (reference sequence). The CDR3 consists of 18 residues.

The chain has TRBV10-3 and TRBJ1-2; D is uncertain. CDR1 is ENHRY and CDR2 is SYGVKD in the germline V gene. With 2 bases removed from V and 8 bases from J, the gap between germline ends came to 6 bases. The CDR3 runs 11 residues. The CDR3 sequence: CAISEPRGYTF. The CDR3 DNA is TGTGCCATCAGTGAGCCTAGGGGCTACACCTTC.

J is TRBJ2-1 and V is TRBV29-1; tentatively, D is TRBD2 (7 bases). The CDR3 has 14 residues. The V and J ends lost 2 bases and 6 bases respectively, with 14 bases between them. Germline CDR1 is SQVTM and CDR2 is ANQGSEA. CDR3 sequence reads: CSVEPGGRGNEQFF. Here the CDR3 DNA reads TGCAGCGTTGAACCCGGGGGGCGGGGCAATGAGCAGTTCTTC.

This clone was seen more than once but under ten times. This chain connects TRBV23-1 to TRBJ2-3, with D possibly matching TRBD1 (6 bases). TRBV23-1 is placed among ORFs of uncertain function. V was pared by 0 bases and J by 2 bases, with 15 bases between. The CDR3 length is 17 residues. The chain's CDR3 is CASSQSHRVNLTDTQYF. The CDR3 region has the DNA TGCGCCAGCAGTCAATCGCACAGGGTGAACCTCACAGATACGCAGTATTTT.

The chain is built from TRBV27 and TRBJ1-6; 7 bases align to TRBD1. Germline trimming cut 0 bases from V and 0 bases from J; bases unmatched to any gene: 5. Germline lookup yields CDR1 MNHEY and CDR2 SMNVEV (reference sequence). The CDR3 is 18 residues long. The CDR3 DNA follows: TGTGCCAGCAGTTTATCCGGACAGGACCACTCCTATAATTCACCCCTCCACTTT. Its translation is CASSLSGQDHSYNSPLHF.

The CDR3 nucleotides are TGTGCCAGCAGCGTAGCGGGGGGGCGGGGAGATACGCAGTATTTT. Translating it yields CASSVAGGRGDTQYF. V and J are TRBV9 and TRBJ2-3, with TRBD2 matching 8 bases. CDR3 length equals 15 residues. Trimming removed 0 bases from V and 5 bases from J; junction bases left unmatched: 5. Germline CDR1 and CDR2: SGDLS and YYNGEE.

This chain uses TRBV7-7 with TRBJ2-1; tentatively, D is TRBD1 (6 bases). From germline, CDR1 is SSHAT and CDR2 FNYEAQ (reference sequence). The CDR3 is made up of 17 amino acids. V was clipped by 1 base and J by 5 bases, with 18 bases between them. The CDR3 DNA reads as TGTGCCAGCAGCTTAGACATAGATGAGAGGACAGACAATGAGCAGTTCTTC. This gives the protein CASSLDIDERTDNEQFF.

Here the CDR3 reads CASSQDKTSTGELFF. The CDR3 region has the DNA TGCGCCAGCAGCCAAGATAAAACATCCACCGGGGAGCTGTTTTTT. The chain employs TRBV4-1 and TRBJ2-2; D gene ambiguous. The CDR3 loop spans 15 amino acids. Per the germline V gene, CDR1 is MGHRA and CDR2 is YSYEKL. V gave up 0 bases and J gave up 4 bases, with 9 bases separating them.

V is TRBV7-9 and J is TRBJ1-2, with 10 bases lining up with TRBD1. V was pared by 2 bases and J by 5 bases, with 11 bases of the junction left unmatched. In germline, CDR1 is SEHNR, CDR2 FQNEAQ (reference sequence). The CDR3 sequence is 17 residues long. CDR3 sequence: CASSLPRQGAPKYGYTF. The CDR3 DNA follows: TGTGCCAGCAGCTTACCCAGACAGGGGGCGCCAAAGTATGGCTACACCTTC.

As DNA, the CDR3 is TGTGCCAGCAGTTTTGGGGCAGGGGAGGGCTACACCTTC. It is translated as CASSFGAGEGYTF. The chain is built from TRBV27 and TRBJ1-2; the D gene is possibly TRBD1 (6 bases). V was pared by 3 bases and J by 8 bases, with 13 bases between. CDR3 size: 13 residues. CDR1 is MNHEY, CDR2 SMNVEV, per germline (reference sequence).

The chain recombines TRBV9 with TRBJ1-1; 8 bases align to TRBD1. Germline V gene lookup returns CDR1 SGDLS and CDR2 YYNGEE. This CDR3 is built from 14 residues. The junction had 7 bases not matched to a gene; V was cut back by 4 bases and J by 5 bases. This CDR3 is CASSFDRGGTEAFF. CDR3 nucleotides: TGTGCCAGCAGCTTCGACAGGGGAGGGACTGAAGCTTTCTTT.

V and J are TRBV4-3 and TRBJ1-1; TRBD1 aligns across 8 bases. Looked up from germline, CDR1 is LGHNA and CDR2 is YSLEER. The ends lost 4 bases at V and 8 bases at J; junction bases unmatched: 6. The CDR3 loop spans 13 amino acids. CDR3 DNA: TGCGCCAGCAGCCCGCAGGGGGCTGACGAAGCTTTCTTT. Encoded protein: CASSPQGADEAFF.

This clone was counted once. The chain recombines TRBV5-4 with TRBJ2-2; D is possibly TRBD2 (5 bases). Germline values: CDR1 SGHNT, CDR2 YYREEE (reference sequence). Deletions cut 4 bases from V and 1 base from J, with 5 bases between. The CDR3 has 13 residues. In DNA form, the CDR3 reads TGTGCCAGCAGCGGAGGGAACACCGGGGAGCTGTTTTTT. It is translated as CASSGGNTGELFF. Supplemented by reference TRBV5-4 and TRBJ2-2, the full variable domain reads ETGVTQSPTHLIKTRGQQVTLRCSSQSGHNTVSWYQQALGQGPQFIFQYYREEENGRGNFPPRFSGLQFPNYSSELNVNALELDDSALYLCASSGGNTGELFFGEGSRLTVL.

This chain uses TRBV7-2 with TRBJ2-7; a weak D match, TRBD1 (6 bases). V gave up 3 bases and J gave up 3 bases, with 12 bases separating them. This CDR3 has 14 amino acids. Looked up from germline, CDR1 is SGHTA and CDR2 is FQGNSA. CDR3 DNA: TGTGCCAGCAGCTTGGCGGAACAGGGCTACGAGCAGTACTTC. Translating gives CASSLAEQGYEQYF.